One T cell receptor (beta chain) is described in this entry. Per the germline V gene, CDR1 is SGHRS and CDR2 is YFSETQ. The CDR3 has 18 amino acids. The V segment lost 4 bases and the J segment 3 bases; nucleotides outside the gene matches: 12. Authors' analysis steps: Nucleated cell number was recorded as an estimate derived from reference gene primer amplification. TCRdb's table, derived via immunoSEQ multiplex PCR, lists solely in-frame clones and lacks some. V, J and clone size are those of that table, while D and trimming were read from the DNA. Of around 260,000 clones in the sample, around 86% were seen once. These data come from a study of blood T cell repertoires in COVID-19. The wider study: COVID-19 samples, acute and convalescent, were from the United States, Italy and Spain. Sample material is recorded as cDNA or gDNA derived from T cells, B-cell-depleted T cells, or PBMCs.

Sequencing was carried out using peripheral blood. The chain carries TRBV5-1 and TRBJ1-4, with 10 nucleotides matching TRBD1. The sequence was collected from a woman between 40 and 50 years old who had recovered from COVID-19. Here the CDR3 reads CASSPRVGTGDPNEKLFF. The DNA of the CDR3 is TGCGCCAGCAGCCCCCGGGTCGGGACAGGGGATCCTAATGAAAAACTGTTTTTT.